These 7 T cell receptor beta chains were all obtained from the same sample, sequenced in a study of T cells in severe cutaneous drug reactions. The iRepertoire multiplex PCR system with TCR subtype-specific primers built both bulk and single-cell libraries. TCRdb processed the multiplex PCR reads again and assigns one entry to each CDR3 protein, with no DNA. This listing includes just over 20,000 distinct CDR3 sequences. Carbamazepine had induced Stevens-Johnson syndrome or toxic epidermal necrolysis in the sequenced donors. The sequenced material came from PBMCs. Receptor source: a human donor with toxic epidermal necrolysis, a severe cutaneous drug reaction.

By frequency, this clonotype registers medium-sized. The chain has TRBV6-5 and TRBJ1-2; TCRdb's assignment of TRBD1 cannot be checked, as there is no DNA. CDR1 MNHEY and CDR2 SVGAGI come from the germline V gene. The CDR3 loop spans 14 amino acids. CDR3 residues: CASSWDRANYGYTF.

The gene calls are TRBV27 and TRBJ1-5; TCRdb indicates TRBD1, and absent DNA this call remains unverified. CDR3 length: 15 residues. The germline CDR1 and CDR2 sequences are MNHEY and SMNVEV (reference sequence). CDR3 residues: CASIIPTGSNQPQHF.

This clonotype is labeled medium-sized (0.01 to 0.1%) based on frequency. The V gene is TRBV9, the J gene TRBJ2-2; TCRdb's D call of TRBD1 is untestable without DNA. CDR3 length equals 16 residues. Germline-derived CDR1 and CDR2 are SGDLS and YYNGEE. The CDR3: CASSPTDRGPTGELFF.

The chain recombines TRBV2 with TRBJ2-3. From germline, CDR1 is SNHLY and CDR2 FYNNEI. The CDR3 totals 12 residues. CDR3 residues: CASTGPEDTQYF.

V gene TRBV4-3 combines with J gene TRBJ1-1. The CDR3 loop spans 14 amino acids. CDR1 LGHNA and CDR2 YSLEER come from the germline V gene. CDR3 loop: CASSQVLRTGEAFF.

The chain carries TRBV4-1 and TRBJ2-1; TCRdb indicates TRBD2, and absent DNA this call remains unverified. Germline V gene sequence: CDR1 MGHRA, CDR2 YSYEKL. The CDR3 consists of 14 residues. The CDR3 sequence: CASTRLAGVNEQFF.

The CDR3 sequence is CSARDVGQSYNEQFF. The chain has TRBV20-1 and TRBJ2-1. The V gene's germline CDR1 is DFQATT and CDR2 SNEGSKA (reference sequence). The CDR3 covers 15 residues.